Here is one T cell receptor (beta chain) with its context. Antigen specificity is unknown. Compared with germline, one end of the junction differs, possibly owing to a read error. It was RNA transcripts that yielded the amplified TCR beta CDR3 regions. The TCR CDR3 first-round RT-PCR relied on the HTBI primer set. TCRdb reprocessed the multiplex PCR reads via MiXCR and lists one record per CDR3 protein. The data contain some 510,000 distinct CDR3 sequences, 46% of them seen just once; the ten biggest clones take up 8.2%. This entry is derived from a study of T cells in Graves' hyperthyroidism and ophthalmopathy. Study-level results: Ophthalmopathy, which appeared later, was predicted by the model a median 6.5 months before onset.

This CDR3 comprises 17 residues. CDR1 and CDR2 from the germline V gene are SSHAT and FNYEAQ (reference sequence). The specimen sequenced was peripheral blood or thyroid tissue (not recorded which). This TCR came from a woman under 30 with Graves' hyperthyroidism. The rearrangement links TRBV7-7 to TRBJ2-5; 10 bases map to TRBD2. Here the CDR3 reads CASSLGTSGNLRETQYF. CDR3 sequence (DNA): TGTGCTAGCAGCTTAGGCACTAGCGGGAATCTAAGGGAGACCCAGTACTTC.